The 21 T cell receptor beta chains reported below all come from one sample, sequenced in a study of cytomegalovirus exposure and HLA in healthy donors. The PCR employed 60 Vbeta primers together with 13 Jbeta primers. Some clones are missing from TCRdb's copy, which holds only in-frame ones; the method was immunoSEQ multiplex PCR. The table lists 150,000 or so clones, with 2.2% in the top ten. Input material: PBMCs. The source is a woman between 18 and 29 years old in good health and CMV-seronegative.

V usage is TRBV6-6 and J usage is TRBJ2-3, with D perhaps TRBD1 (5 bases). With 5 bases removed from V and 2 bases from J, the gap between germline ends came to 17 bases. Germline CDR1 is MNHNY and CDR2 is SVGAGI (reference sequence). The length of the CDR3 is 16 residues. The CDR3: CASSRTGHLNTDTQYF. The DNA for the CDR3 is TGTGCCAGCAGTCGTACAGGACACCTAAACACAGATACGCAGTATTTT.

The J gene is TRBJ1-2, the V gene TRBV5-6, with D unclear. There are 15 residues in the CDR3. V was trimmed by 0 bases and J by 10 bases, leaving 19 bases between them. Germline assignment: CDR1 SGHDT and CDR2 YYEEEE. This CDR3 reads CASSLAGRRNDSYTF. The CDR3, as DNA: TGTGCCAGCAGCTTGGCCGGGAGACGAAATGACTCCTACACCTTC.

V is TRBV20-1 and J is TRBJ2-7; D remains ambiguous. The V and J ends lost 0 bases and 3 bases respectively, with 3 bases between them. Looked up from germline, CDR1 is DFQATT and CDR2 is SNEGSKA (reference sequence). This CDR3 comprises 11 residues. CDR3 nucleotides: TGCAGTGCTAGAGACAACTACGAGCAGTACTTC. Translated: CSARDNYEQYF.

The gene calls are TRBV6-5 and TRBJ2-3, with D perhaps TRBD2 (5 bases). This CDR3 spans 13 amino acids. Looked up from germline, CDR1 is MNHEY and CDR2 is SVGAGI. V gave up 6 bases and J gave up 6 bases, with 13 bases separating them. The CDR3 region is CASSSLRGDTQYF. CDR3 nucleotides: TGTGCCAGCAGCTCTCTCCGAGGGGATACGCAGTATTTT.

The genes are TRBV2 and TRBJ1-5, with D uncertain. Germline lookup yields CDR1 SNHLY and CDR2 FYNNEI. Trimming took 0 bases from V and 4 from J, leaving 10 bases between them. The CDR3 has 15 amino acids. The chain's CDR3 is CASSEAPSPNQPQHF. Here the CDR3 DNA reads TGTGCCAGCAGTGAAGCCCCTTCCCCTAATCAGCCCCAGCATTTT. Full variable domain (missing parts from reference TRBV2 and TRBJ1-5): EPEVTQTPSHQVTQMGQEVILRCVPISNHLYFYWYRQILGQKVEFLVSFYNNEISEKSEIFDDQFSVERPDGSNFTLKIRSTKLEDSAMYFCASSEAPSPNQPQHFGDGTRLSIL.

The rearrangement links TRBV6-5 to TRBJ1-1; 7 bases align to TRBD1. The length of the CDR3 is 15 residues. Germline V CDR1 and CDR2: MNHEY, SVGAGI. V lost 4 bases to trimming and J lost 8 bases; unmatched junction nucleotides: 13. The CDR3 DNA reads TGTGCCAGCAGTTCCCTATTAGGGGGCGTACCAGAAGCTTTCTTT. It codes for CASSSLLGGVPEAFF.

The chain has TRBV2 and TRBJ2-1; perhaps TRBD1 as D (5 bases). This CDR3 spans 15 amino acids. V lost 7 bases, J lost 0 bases, and 13 bases lay in between. The germline gives CDR1 SNHLY, CDR2 FYNNEI. CDR3 sequence reads: CASKQTANSYNEQFF. The CDR3 nucleotides are TGTGCCAGCAAGCAGACAGCGAACTCCTACAATGAGCAGTTCTTC. The variable domain in full, with the rest retrieved from reference TRBV2 and TRBJ2-1, is EPEVTQTPSHQVTQMGQEVILRCVPISNHLYFYWYRQILGQKVEFLVSFYNNEISEKSEIFDDQFSVERPDGSNFTLKIRSTKLEDSAMYFCASKQTANSYNEQFFGPGTRLTVL.

The chain links TRBV29-1 to TRBJ1-1, with 7 bases lining up with TRBD1. The CDR3 runs to 13 residues. V lost 6 bases and J lost 0; bases outside the gene matches: 4. Germline V CDR1 and CDR2: SQVTM, ANQGSEA. The CDR3 region has the DNA TGCAGCGTACAGGGGCTTATGAACACTGAAGCTTTCTTT. Encoded protein: CSVQGLMNTEAFF.

The chain's CDR3 is CASSYGSTGELFF. The CDR3, as DNA: TGTGCCAGCAGTTACGGCAGTACCGGGGAGCTGTTTTTT. The chain carries TRBV6-5 and TRBJ2-2, with no clear D. CDR1 MNHEY and CDR2 SVGAGI come from the germline V gene. V lost 2 bases, J lost 5 bases, and 6 bases lay in between. CDR3 size: 13 residues.

CDR3 amino acids: CASSATGHSTDTQYF. CDR3 sequence (DNA): TGCGCCAGCAGCGCCACGGGACACAGCACAGATACGCAGTATTTT. V is TRBV5-1 and J is TRBJ2-3; D may be TRBD1 (6 bases). Germline CDR1 and CDR2: SGHRS and YFSETQ. CDR3 length: 15 residues. V dropped 4 bases and J dropped 0 bases, with 12 bases sitting between them.

The chain employs TRBV11-1 and TRBJ2-3; tentatively, D is TRBD2 (6 bases). The CDR3 is 14 residues long. Germline V lookup: CDR1 SGHAT, CDR2 FQDESV (reference sequence). V gave up 5 bases and J gave up 4 bases, with 13 bases separating them. The CDR3 sequence: CASSGDSIPDTQYF. CDR3 coding DNA: TGTGCCAGCAGCGGGGACTCTATTCCAGATACGCAGTATTTT.

This chain uses TRBV29-1 with TRBJ2-5, with TRBD2 as a possible D gene (6 bases). V was trimmed by 4 bases and J by 2 bases, leaving 14 bases between them. The CDR3 is 14 amino acids. The germline CDR1 and CDR2 sequences are SQVTM and ANQGSEA. CDR3 DNA: TGCAGCGTTGTTGGGGGACTTCATCAAGAGACCCAGTACTTC. It is translated as CSVVGGLHQETQYF.

This chain connects TRBV7-6 to TRBJ1-2, with D unresolved. Germline V gene data show CDR1 as SGHVS and CDR2 as FNYEAQ. Trimming pared 3 bases from V and 4 bases from J, leaving 15 bases between. The CDR3 covers 15 residues. This CDR3 is CASSLEPGFGYGYTF. DNA of the CDR3: TGTGCCAGCAGCTTGGAGCCGGGGTTCGGCTATGGCTACACCTTC. Full variable domain (remainder filled in from reference TRBV7-6 and TRBJ1-2): GAGVSQSPRYKVTKRGQDVALRCDPISGHVSLYWYRQALGQGPEFLTYFNYEAQQDKSGLPNDRFSAERPEGSISTLTIQRTEQRDSAMYRCASSLEPGFGYGYTFGSGTRLTVV.

The rearrangement links TRBV6-5 to TRBJ1-2, with TRBD1 as a possible D gene (5 bases). The germline V gene encodes CDR1 MNHEY and CDR2 SVGAGI. Trimming cost V 5 bases and J 4 bases, with 11 bases left between them. This CDR3 has 13 amino acids. The CDR3 protein is CASSPGGSYGYTF. The DNA of the CDR3 is TGTGCCAGCAGTCCTGGGGGGTCCTATGGCTACACCTTC.

The CDR3 sequence: CASSLRDRAEAFF. CDR3 nucleotides: TGTGCCAGCAGCCTAAGGGACAGGGCCGAAGCTTTCTTT. The chain joins TRBV11-2 to TRBJ1-1, with 9 bases identical to TRBD1. Germline CDR1 SGHAT, CDR2 FQNNGV. J lost 8 bases, V lost 5 bases, and 6 bases had no gene match. CDR3 size: 13 residues.

This sequence joins TRBV5-1 and TRBJ2-7, with 8 bases identical to TRBD2. This CDR3 is 16 amino acids long. V lost 0 bases, J lost 6 bases, and 11 bases stayed unmatched. CDR1 is SGHRS, CDR2 YFSETQ, per germline. This CDR3 is CASSLAEDGRVAEQYF. The CDR3 DNA sequence: TGCGCCAGCAGCTTGGCCGAAGACGGGAGGGTTGCCGAGCAGTACTTC. Full variable domain (remainder filled in from reference TRBV5-1 and TRBJ2-7): KAGVTQTPRYLIKTRGQQVTLSCSPISGHRSVSWYQQTPGQGLQFLFEYFSETQRNKGNFPGRFSGRQFSNSRSEMNVSTLELGDSALYLCASSLAEDGRVAEQYFGPGTRLTVT.

The chain has TRBV6-1 and TRBJ2-7; 7 positions match TRBD1. Trimming cost V 7 bases and J 2 bases; bases outside gene matches: 8. CDR3 length equals 14 residues. Germline loops: CDR1 MNHNS, CDR2 SASEGT. In DNA form, the CDR3 reads TGTGCCAGCACTGCATTACAGGGGCCCTACGAGCAGTACTTC. This sequence encodes CASTALQGPYEQYF.

The chain has TRBV11-2 and TRBJ2-2; 8 bases are shared with TRBD1. There are 18 residues in the CDR3. J lost 3 bases, V lost 3 bases, and 12 bases had no gene match. The germline V gene has CDR1 SGHAT and CDR2 FQNNGV. CDR3 in amino acids: CASSLVQPGGEDTGELFF. The CDR3 bases are TGTGCCAGCAGCTTGGTGCAACCAGGGGGCGAGGACACCGGGGAGCTGTTTTTT.

V gene TRBV28 combines with J gene TRBJ2-6; 7 bases align to TRBD1. CDR1 is MDHEN and CDR2 is SYDVKM in the germline V gene. The ends lost 6 bases at V and 3 bases at J; junction bases unmatched: 5. The CDR3 is 15 residues long. The CDR3 loop is CASRSTGVGANVLTF. CDR3 DNA sequence: TGTGCCAGCAGGAGTACAGGGGTTGGGGCCAACGTCCTGACTTTC.

The chain recombines TRBV12-5 with TRBJ2-5, with a tentative D call TRBD2 (6 bases). V lost 6 bases, J lost 5 bases, and 13 bases lay in between. Germline CDR1 is LGHNT and CDR2 is FRNRAP. The CDR3 runs 13 residues. The CDR3 protein is CASGSGVPETQYF. The CDR3 region has the DNA TGTGCTAGTGGCTCGGGAGTACCGGAGACCCAGTACTTC.

V is TRBV5-6 and J is TRBJ2-3; 7 bases match TRBD2. This CDR3 contains 14 residues. Germline CDR1 is SGHDT and CDR2 is YYEEEE. Germline trimming cut 0 bases from V and 6 bases from J; bases unmatched to any gene: 4. CDR3 sequence: CASSLGRRGDTQYF. The CDR3 nucleotides are TGTGCCAGCAGCTTGGGGCGGCGGGGGGATACGCAGTATTTT.